A single T cell receptor beta chain is shown here with its context. Which antigen it targets is not known. Base-call qualities are not available, and no considerably larger clone is one nucleotide away. Interpreted using the paper, the time point label stands for: cycle 4 day 1 (C4D1), after 5 to 7 weeks of nivolumab. Every trial patient had relapsed after autologous stem cell transplantation, and cohorts A, B and C differed in prior brentuximab vedotin exposure. Using a Miltenyi CD4+ T cell isolation kit, CD4+ T cells were purified from thawed PBMCs through magnetic negative selection. The trial cohort comprised 60 or so patients with relapsed/refractory classical Hodgkin lymphoma whose best overall responses were complete response, partial response or progressive disease. In the multi-cohort phase II CheckMate 205 trial, trial patients received single-agent nivolumab. Best overall response was determined by an independent review committee according to the 2007 International Working Group response criteria. Trial PBMCs were collected just before the start of nivolumab (C1D1) and during therapy at cycle 2 day 1 and cycle 4 day 1. Peripheral blood was collected in 8 mL Vacutainer Cell Preparation Tubes, from which PBMCs were isolated by centrifugation and then cryopreserved. Purified CD4+ and CD8+ fractions were prepared only for cases with an additional available PBMC sample. Magnetically labelled cells were removed on LS columns in a quadroMACS separator, and the flow-through was retained as the purified fraction.

This sample was included in a study of PD-1 blockade in classical Hodgkin lymphoma (dated by TCRdb to the early 2020s). For context, the study as a whole: Nivolumab dosing was 3 mg/kg intravenously every 2 weeks, continuing until either disease progression or unacceptable toxicity. A peripheral blood immune signature of response to PD-1 blockade in classical Hodgkin lymphoma was defined using TCR beta sequencing and CyTOF. Paper-wide results and their limitations: The study was restricted to a single clinical trial cohort, and the causes of repertoire differences, possibly disease activity or prior therapy, were left undefined. Baseline TCR diversity was reported to be lower in newly diagnosed patients than in healthy donors, and even lower in relapsed/refractory patients. Trial patients achieving complete response had baseline diversity similar to newly diagnosed patients, whereas partial responders and progressors had significantly lower diversity. Patients starting nivolumab less than 1 year after ASCT had lower diversity and were excluded from later analyses to avoid confounding by immune reconstitution. By C4D1, a significant rise was seen in CD4+ TCR diversity but not in CD8+ TCR diversity (p=0.0027 vs p=0.16), and the rise was most apparent among complete responders (p=0.02).

Reading from cysteine to phenylalanine, the CDR3 counts 13 amino acids. The entry retains the CDR3 DNA only, 39 bases that are in frame from base 1. The germline V gene (reference sequence) provides CDR1 LNHDA and CDR2 SQIVND. Germline trimming amounts to 6 bases on V and 8 bases on J, with 8 as the count of junction bases outside the gene matches. The Qiagen DNeasy kit was used to extract genomic DNA both from unsorted PBMCs and from the negatively selected CD4+ and CD8+ fractions. Using primers that anneal to V and J segments, immunoSEQ multiplex PCR amplified the TCR beta CDR3 regions. A synthetic immune receptor repertoire was used to minimize amplification bias, and any residual bias was removed computationally once sequencing was done. In the paper's pipeline: Repertoire diversity was quantified as the Shannon entropy index using custom Python scripts. Unsorted, CD4+ and CD8+ repertoires were analyzed separately, except for combined analyses in which CD4+ and CD8+ sequences were merged in silico. Clonal expansion was defined as a frequency increase of at least 2-fold after treatment compared with C1D1, and clones undetected at baseline were assigned a pseudocount of 0.5. Clones with 0 or 1 copy at C1D1 were defined as singleton clones, while clones with 2 or more copies were defined as non-singleton clones. Clones expanded in unsorted samples were labelled as CD4+, CD8+ or unknown by matching protein sequences in sorted samples from the same patient. Wilcoxon tests on paired samples were used to test diversity changes from C1D1 to C4D1. Sourced from immuneACCESS, this table was stored by TCRdb with only in-frame sequences that have V and J called. A share of the clones is absent; for the studies checked, an unresolved V gene accounts for under half, and the remainder has no known explanation. V and J calls plus clone size are reproduced from that table; the DNA served to infer D and trimming. The sample table shows about 15,000 clones, and more than 60% are seen once. Of the sample, around 1.9% is held by the ten largest clones.

The sequence derives from a human donor with classical Hodgkin lymphoma. The chain uses TRBV19 and TRBJ1-2, with 8 bases aligning to TRBD1. The material sequenced was CD4+ T cells from blood, taken before the fourth cycle of nivolumab. CDR3 loop: CASSPDRGWGYTF. The nucleotide sequence is given as TGTGCCAGTAGCCCCGACAGGGGATGGGGCTACACCTTC.